This record covers a single T cell receptor beta chain. What it recognizes is unknown. This entry comes from a study of cytomegalovirus exposure and HLA in healthy donors. Overall study findings and caveats: Some TCR beta chains (roughly 160 of them) were listed as cytomegalovirus-associated. Common viral pathogens were later found to be apparently linked to several of the most significant clusters. In vitro confirmation showed three CMV-associated chains to be CMV antigen specific.

This CDR3 has 16 amino acids. CDR1 is SGHAT, CDR2 FQDESV, per germline (reference sequence). V lost 4 bases and J lost 7; bases outside the gene matches: 13. The PCR ran on 60 Vbeta and 13 Jbeta primers. Assay: immunoSEQ multiplex PCR; the TCRdb copy retains only in-frame clones and omits some. This sample's table reports more than 90,000 clones. Donors had nominal health at sampling but likely had unrecorded immune exposures. Material: PBMCs. The chain carries TRBV11-1 and TRBJ2-1; 7 nucleotides agree with TRBD2. This clonotype originated in a man aged 25 to 45 in good health and CMV-seronegative. CDR3: CASSSRGAGTPNEQFF. CDR3 sequence (DNA): TGTGCCAGCAGCTCCCGGGGAGCGGGGACCCCAAATGAGCAGTTCTTC.